These T cell receptor beta chains were read from a single sample in a study of cytomegalovirus exposure and HLA in healthy donors. Produced via immunoSEQ multiplex PCR; TCRdb's table is partial and in-frame only. The sample lists around 130,000 clones, around 72% occurring once. Sequencing was done on a sample of PBMCs. These receptors originate from a woman aged 35 to 49 in good health and CMV-seronegative. CDR3s include the opening cysteine and the closing phenylalanine or tryptophan. The order of the fields is clone size, V gene, J gene, D gene, CDR3 DNA, CDR3 protein. The D gene is left open where the match is weak. The listing skips clone size in some rows; elsewhere it reads once, few, many or a size class.

abundance: .; v_gene: TRBV7-2; j_gene: TRBJ2-2; d_gene: .; CDR3nt: TGTGCCAGCAGCTTAGCATCGGACTTGAACACCGGGGAGCTGTTTTTT; CDR3aa: CASSLASDLNTGELFF
abundance: .; v_gene: TRBV1; j_gene: TRBJ1-4; d_gene: .; CDR3nt: TGCACCAGCAGCCTTAAGGCGGCTGCAACTAATGAAAAACTGTTTTTT; CDR3aa: CTSSLKAAATNEKLFF
abundance: .; v_gene: TRBV5-1; j_gene: TRBJ2-3; d_gene: .; CDR3nt: TGCGCCAGCAGCTTGGCCGAAGGGGCCGATACGCAGTATTTT; CDR3aa: CASSLAEGADTQYF
abundance: .; v_gene: TRBV11-2; j_gene: TRBJ1-1; d_gene: .; CDR3nt: TGTGCCAGCAGCTTTAGGGCGGGACTGAACACTGAAGCTTTCTTT; CDR3aa: CASSFRAGLNTEAFF
abundance: few; v_gene: TRBV7-3; j_gene: TRBJ2-3; d_gene: TRBD2; CDR3nt: TGTGCCAGCAGCTTAACGGGCGCCGGGACTAGCGCAGATACGCAGTATTTT; CDR3aa: CASSLTGAGTSADTQYF
abundance: .; v_gene: TRBV11-1; j_gene: TRBJ2-7; d_gene: TRBD2; CDR3nt: TGTGCCAGCAGCTTTCCGGGGGGCGAGCAGTACTTC; CDR3aa: CASSFPGGEQYF
abundance: .; v_gene: TRBV7-2; j_gene: TRBJ2-2; d_gene: .; CDR3nt: TGTGCCAGCGGTAGCACCGGGGAGCTGTTTTTT; CDR3aa: CASGSTGELFF
abundance: .; v_gene: TRBV18; j_gene: TRBJ2-3; d_gene: .; CDR3nt: TGTGCCAGCTCACCCTTGGTACGGTTAACGGGGGAGAGGGATACGCAGTATTTT; CDR3aa: CASSPLVRLTGERDTQYF
abundance: few; v_gene: TRBV21-1; j_gene: TRBJ1-2; d_gene: .; CDR3nt: TGTGCCAGCAGCAACCTAAGGTGGAGGCCGGCACCCCAGTGGCAGTTCGGTGGGCACACCTTC; CDR3aa: CASSNLRWRPAPQWQFGGHTF
abundance: .; v_gene: TRBV19; j_gene: TRBJ1-5; d_gene: .; CDR3nt: TGTGCCAGTAGTATCCCCGGGAGGGATGGCAATCAGCCCCAGCATTTT; CDR3aa: CASSIPGRDGNQPQHF
abundance: .; v_gene: TRBV5-1; j_gene: TRBJ1-5; d_gene: TRBD1; CDR3nt: TGCGCCAGCAGCTTGGACAGGGGGCCTAATCAGCCCCAGCATTTT; CDR3aa: CASSLDRGPNQPQHF
abundance: .; v_gene: TRBV28; j_gene: TRBJ2-6; d_gene: .; CDR3nt: TGTGCCAGCAGGGAACCCCAGGGCGCGTCTGGGGCCAACGTCCTGACTTTC; CDR3aa: CASREPQGASGANVLTF
abundance: .; v_gene: TRBV27; j_gene: TRBJ2-7; d_gene: TRBD1; CDR3nt: TGTGCCAGCAGCATAAGGATATGGGGACAGGGGACTGACGAGCAGTACTTC; CDR3aa: CASSIRIWGQGTDEQYF
abundance: .; v_gene: TRBV6-1; j_gene: TRBJ1-1; d_gene: TRBD1; CDR3nt: TGTGCCAGCAGTGAAGGGGACAGATTTCGTGGAGCTTTCTTT; CDR3aa: CASSEGDRFRGAFF
abundance: .; v_gene: TRBV27; j_gene: TRBJ1-3; d_gene: .; CDR3nt: TGTGCCAGCAGTTTCTCGGGGACTGGAAACACCATATATTTT; CDR3aa: CASSFSGTGNTIYF
abundance: .; v_gene: TRBV2; j_gene: TRBJ2-3; d_gene: TRBD2; CDR3nt: TGTGCCAGCAGCGACGGAGCGGGGGGGCTTGCAGATACGCAGTATTTT; CDR3aa: CASSDGAGGLADTQYF
abundance: .; v_gene: TRBV1; j_gene: TRBJ2-1; d_gene: .; CDR3nt: TGCACCAGCAGCCGGGCCTTGGGGGCAGGAAAGAATGAGCAGTTCTTC; CDR3aa: CTSSRALGAGKNEQFF
abundance: .; v_gene: TRBV18; j_gene: TRBJ1-6; d_gene: .; CDR3nt: TGTGCCAGCTCCCCCCTTGGAGGGACTAATTCACCCCTCCACTTT; CDR3aa: CASSPLGGTNSPLHF
abundance: .; v_gene: TRBV27; j_gene: TRBJ2-7; d_gene: .; CDR3nt: TGTGCCAGCACCATCGAGGGGGGGAGGCAGGGCGAGCAGTACTTC; CDR3aa: CASTIEGGRQGEQYF
abundance: .; v_gene: TRBV7-9; j_gene: TRBJ1-1; d_gene: TRBD1; CDR3nt: TGTGCCAGCAGCCCGACCGGGACAGCTAACACTGAAGCTTTCTTT; CDR3aa: CASSPTGTANTEAFF